What follows are 7 T cell receptor beta chains derived from one specimen sequenced in a study. Cells sorted as Tregs were CD4+, CD25+ and CD127-/low. TCRdb reprocessed the 5' RACE reads with MiXCR, giving one entry per CDR3 protein. The sample lists tens of thousands of distinct CDR3 sequences; over 20% were seen once. Sequenced input: Tregs sorted from a lymph node. The source is a female donor with breast cancer.

This chain uses TRBV11-3 with TRBJ2-1; possibly TRBD2 for D (6 bases). The CDR3 runs to 15 residues. Germline CDR1 is SGHNT and CDR2 is YENEEA. V lost 5 bases and J lost 1, with 12 bases in between. The CDR3 coding sequence is TGTGCCAGCAGCCCGACGGGAGTGTCCTACAATGAGCAGTTCTTC. Its protein is CASSPTGVSYNEQFF.

This clonotype was counted only a few times. A read error is possible here, since a much larger clone lies one base away. The rearrangement links TRBV7-9 to TRBJ1-2; D unresolved. Trimming stripped 5 bases from V and 10 bases from J, with 11 bases between. Germline lookup yields CDR1 SEHNR and CDR2 FQNEAQ (reference sequence). The CDR3 has 11 residues. CDR3 DNA: TGTGCCAGCAGCCCCGCTCTTGACTACACCTTC. It specifies CASSPALDYTF.

This clonotype has a count of ten or more. V usage is TRBV6-6 and J usage is TRBJ1-1; D unresolved. This CDR3 has 12 residues. Germline loops: CDR1 MNHNY, CDR2 SVGAGI (reference sequence). Trimming left V 0 bases short and J 11 bases short, with 10 bases between. CDR3 loop: CASSYSGLGAFF. The CDR3 DNA follows: TGTGCCAGCAGTTACTCAGGACTTGGGGCTTTCTTT.

A few counts support this clonotype. The V and J genes are TRBV12-3 or TRBV12-4 and TRBJ2-1; 7 bases are a match to TRBD2. Germline trimming cut 5 bases from V and 5 bases from J; bases unmatched to any gene: 6. The CDR3 covers 14 residues. The CDR3 loop is CASSLTGTNNEQFF. The CDR3 DNA sequence: TGTGCCAGCAGTCTAACCGGGACTAACAATGAGCAGTTCTTC.

The chain couples TRBV27 to TRBJ2-7; D unresolved. Germline lookup yields CDR1 MNHEY and CDR2 SMNVEV (reference sequence). The CDR3 contains 13 residues. The V and J ends lost 4 bases and 0 bases respectively, with 7 bases between them. CDR3 bases: TGTGCCAGCAGTTCGACATCCTCCTACGAGCAGTACTTC. Its translation is CASSSTSSYEQYF.

The chain combines TRBV5-1 with TRBJ2-7; 7 bases align to TRBD2. CDR3 length: 15 residues. Germline V lookup: CDR1 SGHRS, CDR2 YFSETQ. V lost 4 bases and J lost 4; bases outside the gene matches: 11. CDR3 amino acids: CASSPLVGGSYEQYF. Written as DNA, the CDR3 is TGCGCCAGCAGCCCTTTGGTGGGCGGGAGTTACGAGCAGTACTTC.

This clonotype was seen at least ten times. The chain has TRBV12-3 or TRBV12-4 and TRBJ2-5; 7 bases are a match to TRBD2. Germline trimming cut 6 bases from V and 4 bases from J; bases unmatched to any gene: 14. CDR3 length: 16 residues. The CDR3 spells CASSQPAGDGPETQYF. The DNA of the CDR3 is TGTGCCAGCAGCCAACCCGCGGGGGACGGGCCAGAGACCCAGTACTTC.